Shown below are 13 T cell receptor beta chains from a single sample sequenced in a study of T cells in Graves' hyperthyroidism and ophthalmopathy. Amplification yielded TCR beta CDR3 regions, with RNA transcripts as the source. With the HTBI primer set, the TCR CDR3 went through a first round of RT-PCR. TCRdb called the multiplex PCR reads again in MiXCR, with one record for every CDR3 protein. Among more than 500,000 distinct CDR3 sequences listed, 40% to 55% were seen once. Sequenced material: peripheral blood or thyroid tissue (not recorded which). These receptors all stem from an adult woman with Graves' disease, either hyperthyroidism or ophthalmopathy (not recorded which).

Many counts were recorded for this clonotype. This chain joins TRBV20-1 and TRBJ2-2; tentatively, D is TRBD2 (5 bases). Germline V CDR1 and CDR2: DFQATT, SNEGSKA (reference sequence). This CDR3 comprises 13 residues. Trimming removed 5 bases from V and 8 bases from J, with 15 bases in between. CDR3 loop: CSAQKTRTGELFF. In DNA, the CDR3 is TGCAGTGCTCAGAAGACCCGGACTGGGGAGCTGTTTTTT.

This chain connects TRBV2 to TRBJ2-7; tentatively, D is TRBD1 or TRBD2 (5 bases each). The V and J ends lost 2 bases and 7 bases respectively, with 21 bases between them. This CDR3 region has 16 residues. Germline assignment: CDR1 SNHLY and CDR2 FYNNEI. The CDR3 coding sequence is TGTGCCAGCAGTGAAAACGAAGGGAGAGGGACCGGGGAGCAGTACTTC. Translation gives CASSENEGRGTGEQYF.

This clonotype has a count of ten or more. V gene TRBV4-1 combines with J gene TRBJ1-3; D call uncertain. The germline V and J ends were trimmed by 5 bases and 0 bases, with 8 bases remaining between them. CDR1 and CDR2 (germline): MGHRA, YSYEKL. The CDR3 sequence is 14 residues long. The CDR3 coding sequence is TGCGCCAGCAGCAGGACCGGCTCTGGAAACACCATATATTTT. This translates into CASSRTGSGNTIYF.

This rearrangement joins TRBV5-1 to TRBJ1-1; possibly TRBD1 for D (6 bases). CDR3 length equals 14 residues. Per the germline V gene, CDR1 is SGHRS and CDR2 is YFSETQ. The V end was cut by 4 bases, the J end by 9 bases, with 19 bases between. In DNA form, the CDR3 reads TGCGCCAGCAGCCTGGGGGTAAGGACAGACCAAGCTTTCTTT. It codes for CASSLGVRTDQAFF.

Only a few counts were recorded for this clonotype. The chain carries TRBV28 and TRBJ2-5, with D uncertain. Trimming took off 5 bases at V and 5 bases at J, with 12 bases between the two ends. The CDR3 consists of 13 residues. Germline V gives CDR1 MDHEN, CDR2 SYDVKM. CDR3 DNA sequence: TGTGCCAGCAGTCCCGGGCTGCATGAGACCCAGTACTTC. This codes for CASSPGLHETQYF.

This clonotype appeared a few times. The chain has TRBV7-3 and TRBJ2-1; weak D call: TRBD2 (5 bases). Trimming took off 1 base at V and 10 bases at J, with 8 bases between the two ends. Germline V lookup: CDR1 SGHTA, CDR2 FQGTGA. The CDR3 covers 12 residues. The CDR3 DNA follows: TGTGCCAGCAGCTTAAGCGGGCGCGAGCAGTTCTTC. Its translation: CASSLSGREQFF. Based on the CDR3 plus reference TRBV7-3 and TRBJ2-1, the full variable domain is GAGVSQTPSNKVTEKGKYVELRCDPISGHTALYWYRQSLGQGPEFLIYFQGTGAADDSGLPNDRFFAVRPEGSVSTLKIQRTERGDSAVYLCASSLSGREQFFGPGTRLTVL.

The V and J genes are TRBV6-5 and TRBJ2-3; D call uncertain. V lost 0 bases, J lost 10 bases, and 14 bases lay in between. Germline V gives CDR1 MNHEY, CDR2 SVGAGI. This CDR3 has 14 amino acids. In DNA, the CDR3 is TGTGCCAGCAGTTACTCGATAAGGGCCATTGCGCAGTATTTT. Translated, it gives CASSYSIRAIAQYF.

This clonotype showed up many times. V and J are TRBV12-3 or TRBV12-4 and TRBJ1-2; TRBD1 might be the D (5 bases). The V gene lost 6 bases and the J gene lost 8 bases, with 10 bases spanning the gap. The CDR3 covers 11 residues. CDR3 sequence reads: CASSLAGGYTF. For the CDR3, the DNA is TGTGCCAGCAGCTTGGCAGGGGGCTACACCTTC.

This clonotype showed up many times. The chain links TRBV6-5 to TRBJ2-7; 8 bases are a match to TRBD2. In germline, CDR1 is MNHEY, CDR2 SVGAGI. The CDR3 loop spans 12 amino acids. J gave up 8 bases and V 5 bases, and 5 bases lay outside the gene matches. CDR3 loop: CASSPGGVKQYF. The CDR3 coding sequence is TGTGCCAGCAGTCCCGGGGGGGTAAAGCAGTACTTC.

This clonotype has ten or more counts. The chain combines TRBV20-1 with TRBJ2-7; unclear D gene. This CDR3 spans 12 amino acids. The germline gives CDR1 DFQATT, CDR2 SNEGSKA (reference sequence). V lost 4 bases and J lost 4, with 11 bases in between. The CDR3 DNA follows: TGCAGTGCTACGGCTGTGGGGTACGAGCAGTACTTC. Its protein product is CSATAVGYEQYF.

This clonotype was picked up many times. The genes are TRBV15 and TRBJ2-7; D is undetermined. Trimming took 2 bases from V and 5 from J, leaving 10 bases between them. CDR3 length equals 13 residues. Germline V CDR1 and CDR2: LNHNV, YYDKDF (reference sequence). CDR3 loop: CATSRRTMDEQYF. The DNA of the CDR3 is TGTGCCACCAGCAGACGGACGATGGACGAGCAGTACTTC.

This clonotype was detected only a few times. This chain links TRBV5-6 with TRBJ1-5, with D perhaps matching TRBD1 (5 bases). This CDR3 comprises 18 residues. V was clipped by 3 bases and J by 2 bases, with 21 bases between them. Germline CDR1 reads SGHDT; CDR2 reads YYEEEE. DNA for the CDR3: TGTGCCAGCAGCTCCTATACACCGGTTGTGGGGGGCAATCAGCCCCAGCATTTT. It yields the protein CASSSYTPVVGGNQPQHF.

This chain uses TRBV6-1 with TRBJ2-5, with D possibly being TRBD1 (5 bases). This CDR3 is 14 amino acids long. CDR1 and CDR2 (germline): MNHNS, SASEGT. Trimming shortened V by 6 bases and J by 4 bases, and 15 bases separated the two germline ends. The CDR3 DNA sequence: TGTGCCAGCAGCCAAGATGCAGGGTTAGAGACCCAGTACTTC. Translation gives CASSQDAGLETQYF.